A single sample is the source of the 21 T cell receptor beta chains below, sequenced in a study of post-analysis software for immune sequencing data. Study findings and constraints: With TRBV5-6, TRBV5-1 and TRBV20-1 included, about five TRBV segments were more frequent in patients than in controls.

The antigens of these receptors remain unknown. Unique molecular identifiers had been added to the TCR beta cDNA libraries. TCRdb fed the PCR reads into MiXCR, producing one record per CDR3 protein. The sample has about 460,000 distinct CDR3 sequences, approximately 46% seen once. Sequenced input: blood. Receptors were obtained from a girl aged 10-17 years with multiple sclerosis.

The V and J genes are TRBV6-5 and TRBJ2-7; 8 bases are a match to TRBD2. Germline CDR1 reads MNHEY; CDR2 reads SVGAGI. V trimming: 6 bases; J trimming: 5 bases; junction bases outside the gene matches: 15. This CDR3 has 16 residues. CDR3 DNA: TGTGCCAGCAGCTTTTTCCGGAGCGGGAGCGTGGACGAGCAGTACTTC. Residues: CASSFFRSGSVDEQYF.

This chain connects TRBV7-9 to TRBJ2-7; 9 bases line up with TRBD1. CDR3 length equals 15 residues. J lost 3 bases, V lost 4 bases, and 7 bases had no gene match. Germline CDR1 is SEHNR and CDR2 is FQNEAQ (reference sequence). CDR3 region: CASSSRDRASYEQYF. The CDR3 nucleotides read TGTGCCAGCAGCTCCCGGGACAGGGCCAGCTACGAGCAGTACTTC.

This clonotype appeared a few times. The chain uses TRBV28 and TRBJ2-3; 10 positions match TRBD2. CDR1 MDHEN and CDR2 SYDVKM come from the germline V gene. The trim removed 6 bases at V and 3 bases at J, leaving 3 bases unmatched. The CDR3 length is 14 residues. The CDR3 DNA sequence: TGTGCCAGCAGGTCTAGCGGGAGAACAGATACGCAGTATTTT. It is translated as CASRSSGRTDTQYF.

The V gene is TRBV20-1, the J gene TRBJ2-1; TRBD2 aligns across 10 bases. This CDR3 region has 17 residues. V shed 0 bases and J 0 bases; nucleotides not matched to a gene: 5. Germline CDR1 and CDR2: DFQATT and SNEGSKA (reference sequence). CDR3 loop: CSARDLTSGSSYNEQFF. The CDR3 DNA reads TGCAGTGCTAGAGATCTGACTAGCGGGTCCTCCTACAATGAGCAGTTCTTC.

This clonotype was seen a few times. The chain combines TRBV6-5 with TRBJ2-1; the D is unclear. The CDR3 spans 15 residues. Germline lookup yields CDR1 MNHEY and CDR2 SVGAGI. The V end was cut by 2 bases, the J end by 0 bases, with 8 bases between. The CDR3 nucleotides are TGTGCCAGCAGTTACCGACTGAACTCCTACAATGAGCAGTTCTTC. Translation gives CASSYRLNSYNEQFF.

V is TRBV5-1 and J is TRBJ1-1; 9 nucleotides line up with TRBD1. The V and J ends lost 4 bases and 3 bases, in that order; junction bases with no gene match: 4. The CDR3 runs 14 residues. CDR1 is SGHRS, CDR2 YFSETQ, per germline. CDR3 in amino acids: CASSPWTGDTEAFF. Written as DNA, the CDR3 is TGCGCCAGCAGCCCATGGACAGGGGACACTGAAGCTTTCTTT.

The CDR3 is CASSLGGVSGANVLTF. In nucleotides, the CDR3 is TGTGCCAGCAGCTTAGGGGGGGTCTCTGGGGCCAACGTCCTGACTTTC. The J gene is TRBJ2-6, the V gene TRBV7-9; a possible D gene is TRBD2 (6 bases). The V end lost 1 base, the J end lost 0 bases, and 7 bases lay between the germline ends. Germline V gene data show CDR1 as SEHNR and CDR2 as FQNEAQ (reference sequence). The CDR3 has 16 residues. Based on the CDR3 plus reference TRBV7-9 and TRBJ2-6, the full variable domain is DTGVSQNPRHKITKRGQNVTFRCDPISEHNRLYWYRQTLGQGPEFLTYFQNEAQLEKSRLLSDRFSAERPKGSFSTLEIQRTEQGDSAMYLCASSLGGVSGANVLTFGAGSRLTVL.

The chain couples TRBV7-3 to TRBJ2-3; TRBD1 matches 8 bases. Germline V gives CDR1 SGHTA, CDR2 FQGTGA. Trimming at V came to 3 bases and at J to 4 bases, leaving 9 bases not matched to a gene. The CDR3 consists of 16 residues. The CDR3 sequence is CASSFGTGGLPDTQYF. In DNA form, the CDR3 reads TGTGCCAGCAGCTTTGGGACAGGTGGCCTGCCAGATACGCAGTATTTT.

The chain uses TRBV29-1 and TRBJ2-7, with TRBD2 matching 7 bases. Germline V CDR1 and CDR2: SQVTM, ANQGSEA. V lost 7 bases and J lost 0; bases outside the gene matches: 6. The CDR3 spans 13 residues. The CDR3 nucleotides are TGCAGCGCAGAAGCGGGAAGCTCCTACGAGCAGTACTTC. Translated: CSAEAGSSYEQYF.

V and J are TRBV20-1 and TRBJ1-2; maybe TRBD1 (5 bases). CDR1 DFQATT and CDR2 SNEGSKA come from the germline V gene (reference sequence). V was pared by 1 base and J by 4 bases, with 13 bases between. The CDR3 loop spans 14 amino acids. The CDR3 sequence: CSARGQSTSYGYTF. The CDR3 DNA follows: TGCAGTGCTAGAGGACAGTCGACCTCCTATGGCTACACCTTC.

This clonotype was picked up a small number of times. The CDR3, as DNA: TGTGCCATCAGTGAATTCTCAGACAGCCCGAACACTGAAGCTTTCTTT. Translated: CAISEFSDSPNTEAFF. This chain links TRBV10-3 with TRBJ1-1; weak D call: TRBD1 (5 bases). The germline gives CDR1 ENHRY, CDR2 SYGVKD. Trimming shortened V by 3 bases and J by 1 base, and 15 bases separated the two germline ends. This CDR3 has 16 residues.

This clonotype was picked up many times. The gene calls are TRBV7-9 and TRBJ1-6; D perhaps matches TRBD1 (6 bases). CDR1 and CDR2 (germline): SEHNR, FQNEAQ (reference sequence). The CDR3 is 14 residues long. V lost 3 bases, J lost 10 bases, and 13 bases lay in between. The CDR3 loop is CASSFDGGESPLHF. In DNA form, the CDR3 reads TGTGCCAGCAGCTTTGACGGGGGCGAGTCACCCCTCCACTTT. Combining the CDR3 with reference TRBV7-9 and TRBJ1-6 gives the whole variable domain DTGVSQNPRHKITKRGQNVTFRCDPISEHNRLYWYRQTLGQGPEFLTYFQNEAQLEKSRLLSDRFSAERPKGSFSTLEIQRTEQGDSAMYLCASSFDGGESPLHFGNGTRLTVT.

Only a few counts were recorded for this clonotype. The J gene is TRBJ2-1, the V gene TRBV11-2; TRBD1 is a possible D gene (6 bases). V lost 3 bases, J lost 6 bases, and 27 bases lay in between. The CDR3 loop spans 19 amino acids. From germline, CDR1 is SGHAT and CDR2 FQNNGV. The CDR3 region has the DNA TGTGCCAGCAGCTTCTCATTCGACAGGTTGCATAGTTTTCGCAATGAGCAGTTCTTC. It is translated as CASSFSFDRLHSFRNEQFF. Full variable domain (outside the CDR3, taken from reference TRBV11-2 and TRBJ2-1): EAGVAQSPRYKIIEKRQSVAFWCNPISGHATLYWYQQILGQGPKLLIQFQNNGVVDDSQLPKDRFSAERLKGVDSTLKIQPAKLEDSAVYLCASSFSFDRLHSFRNEQFFGPGTRLTVL.

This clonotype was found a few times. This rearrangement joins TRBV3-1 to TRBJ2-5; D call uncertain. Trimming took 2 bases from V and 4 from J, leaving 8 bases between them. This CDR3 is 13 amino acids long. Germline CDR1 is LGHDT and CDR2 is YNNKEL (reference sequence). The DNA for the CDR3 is TGTGCCAGCAGCCAAATAAGTTTAGAGACCCAGTACTTC. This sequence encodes CASSQISLETQYF.

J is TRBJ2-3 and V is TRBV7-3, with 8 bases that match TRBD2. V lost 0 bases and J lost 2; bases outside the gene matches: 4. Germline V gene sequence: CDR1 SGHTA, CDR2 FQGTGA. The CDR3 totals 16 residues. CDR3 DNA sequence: TGTGCCAGCAGCTTAACGGGTAGCGGGGCCACAGATACGCAGTATTTT. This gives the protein CASSLTGSGATDTQYF.

CDR3 nucleotide sequence: TGCGCCAGCAGCCACCGAACCCGGGACAGCTCCCTTATTTCGCAGTATTTT. It encodes CASSHRTRDSSLISQYF. J is TRBJ2-3 and V is TRBV5-1, with 7 bases matching TRBD1. CDR1 and CDR2 from the germline V gene are SGHRS and YFSETQ. V dropped 4 bases and J dropped 10; count of bases not matched to a gene: 21. This CDR3 spans 17 amino acids.

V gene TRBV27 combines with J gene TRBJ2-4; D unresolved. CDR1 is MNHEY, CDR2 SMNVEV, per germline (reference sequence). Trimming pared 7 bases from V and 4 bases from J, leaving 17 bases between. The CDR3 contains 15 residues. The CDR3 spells CASKFSPDGKNIQYF. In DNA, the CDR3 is TGTGCCAGCAAATTTTCCCCAGACGGGAAAAACATTCAGTACTTC.

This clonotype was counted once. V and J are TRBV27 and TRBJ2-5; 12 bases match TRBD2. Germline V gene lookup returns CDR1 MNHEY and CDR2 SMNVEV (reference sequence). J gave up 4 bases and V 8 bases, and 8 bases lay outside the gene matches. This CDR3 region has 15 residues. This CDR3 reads CASGQLAGGRETQYF. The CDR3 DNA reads TGTGCCAGCGGGCAACTAGCGGGAGGACGAGAGACCCAGTACTTC.

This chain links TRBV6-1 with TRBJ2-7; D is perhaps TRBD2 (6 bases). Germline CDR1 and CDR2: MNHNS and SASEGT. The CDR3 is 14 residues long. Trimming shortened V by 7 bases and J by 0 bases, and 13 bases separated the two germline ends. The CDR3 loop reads CASTQGTFSYEQYF. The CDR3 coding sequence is TGTGCCAGCACTCAAGGGACTTTCTCCTACGAGCAGTACTTC.

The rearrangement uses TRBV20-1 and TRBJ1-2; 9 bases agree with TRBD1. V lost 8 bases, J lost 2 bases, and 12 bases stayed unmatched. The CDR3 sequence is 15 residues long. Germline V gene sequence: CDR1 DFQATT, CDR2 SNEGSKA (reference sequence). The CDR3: CSPSRRTGANYGYTF. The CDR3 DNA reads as TGCAGTCCCTCAAGGAGGACAGGGGCGAACTATGGCTACACCTTC.

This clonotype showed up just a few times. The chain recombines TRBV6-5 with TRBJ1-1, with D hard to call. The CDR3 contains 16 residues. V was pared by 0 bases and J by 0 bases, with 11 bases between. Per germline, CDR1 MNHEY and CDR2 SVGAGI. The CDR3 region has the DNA TGTGCCAGCAGTTACTCGTTGGACCTGTTGAACACTGAAGCTTTCTTT. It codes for CASSYSLDLLNTEAFF.